Below are 25 T cell receptor beta chains sequenced from a single sample in a study of T cell responses to AZD1222 COVID-19 vaccine (dated by TCRdb to about 2021). This sample's time point label indicates: baseline before first vaccination. The meaning of the sample's treatment or condition label: meningococcal conjugate vaccine given as trial control. Libraries were built with the immunoSEQ multiplex PCR assay. Sourced from immuneACCESS, this table was stored by TCRdb with only in-frame sequences that have V and J called. A share of the clones is absent; for the studies checked, an unresolved V gene accounts for under half, and the remainder has no known explanation. The sample table contains roughly 180,000 clones; only one count was recorded for about 90% of them. 2.5% to 3% of the sample rests with the top ten. Sequencing used peripheral blood, obtained on day 0 of MenACWY control vaccination. All receptors come from an adult in good health.

CDR3 sequence: CATYPGRENTEAFF. CDR3 DNA sequence: TGTGCCACCTATCCGGGACGGGAGAACACTGAAGCTTTCTTT. The V gene is TRBV10-3, the J gene TRBJ1-1; D perhaps matches TRBD1 (5 bases). The CDR3 loop spans 14 amino acids. Trimming pared 10 bases from V and 1 base from J, leaving 16 bases between. Germline CDR1 ENHRY, CDR2 SYGVKD.

This clone appeared a single time. The chain employs TRBV5-1 and TRBJ2-3; 8 positions match TRBD2. Germline CDR1 SGHRS, CDR2 YFSETQ. V gave up 2 bases and J gave up 1 base; unmatched junction bases: 12. The CDR3 loop spans 18 amino acids. The CDR3 nucleotides read TGCGCCAGCAGCTTCGTAGCGGGAATGTCGGTTCGCACAGATACGCAGTATTTT. This sequence encodes CASSFVAGMSVRTDTQYF.

The gene calls are TRBV9 and TRBJ2-7; no clear D gene. This CDR3 is built from 16 residues. Per the germline V gene, CDR1 is SGDLS and CDR2 is YYNGEE. With 2 bases removed from V and 6 bases from J, the gap between germline ends came to 21 bases. This chain's CDR3 is CASSVSRTTGFREQYF. The CDR3 DNA follows: TGTGCCAGCAGCGTCTCCCGAACGACTGGGTTTCGCGAGCAGTACTTC.

The rearrangement joins TRBV30 to TRBJ2-2, with D tentatively TRBD2 (6 bases). This CDR3 has 13 residues. V shed 3 bases and J shed 8 bases, with 13 bases lying between them. Germline V gene data show CDR1 as GTSNPN and CDR2 as SVGIG (reference sequence). CDR3 sequence (DNA): TGTGCCTGGAGGGTGGACTACCCAGGGGAGCTGTTTTTT. Its protein product is CAWRVDYPGELFF.

The chain is built from TRBV18 and TRBJ2-7; 7 nucleotides match TRBD2. This CDR3 has 16 residues. Germline V gives CDR1 KGHSH, CDR2 LQKENI. Trimming took 1 base from V and 2 from J; bases not matched to a gene: 8. CDR3 amino acids: CASSPQPGGGAYEQYF. The CDR3 region has the DNA TGTGCCAGCTCACCACAGCCGGGAGGAGGGGCCTACGAGCAGTACTTC.

The chain joins TRBV2 to TRBJ1-5; D possibly corresponds to TRBD1 (5 bases). The CDR3 sequence is 13 residues long. Trimming removed 7 bases from V and 4 bases from J, with 11 bases in between. Per the germline V gene, CDR1 is SNHLY and CDR2 is FYNNEI. CDR3: CASILQENQPQHF. Written as DNA, the CDR3 is TGTGCCAGCATCTTACAGGAGAATCAGCCCCAGCATTTT.

The CDR3 DNA is TGTGCCAGCAGCTTAGATTGGCCAGGGGCTACCTACGAGCAGTACTTC. Protein product: CASSLDWPGATYEQYF. This chain links TRBV11-2 with TRBJ2-7, with a possible D match to TRBD1 (6 bases). The CDR3 spans 16 residues. The V and J ends lost 0 bases and 2 bases respectively, with 14 bases between them. Germline CDR1 and CDR2: SGHAT and FQNNGV.

The chain combines TRBV29-1 with TRBJ1-3; no definite D call. With 5 bases removed from V and 0 bases from J, the gap between germline ends came to 5 bases. Looked up from germline, CDR1 is SQVTM and CDR2 is ANQGSEA. This CDR3 comprises 12 residues. The DNA of the CDR3 is TGCAGCGTTCGGTTCTCTGGAAACACCATATATTTT. This encodes CSVRFSGNTIYF.

The V call is TRBV5-4, the J call TRBJ1-2; 8 bases line up with TRBD1. Germline assignment: CDR1 SGHNT and CDR2 YYREEE (reference sequence). This CDR3 contains 16 residues. With V trimmed by 4 bases and J by 2 bases, 10 bases remained unmatched. CDR3 DNA sequence: TGTGCCAGCAGCCCTACCCTGGACAGGGCCAACTATGGCTACACCTTC. Protein: CASSPTLDRANYGYTF. The entire variable domain, with the rest obtained from reference TRBV5-4 and TRBJ1-2, is as follows: ETGVTQSPTHLIKTRGQQVTLRCSSQSGHNTVSWYQQALGQGPQFIFQYYREEENGRGNFPPRFSGLQFPNYSSELNVNALELDDSALYLCASSPTLDRANYGYTFGSGTRLTVV.

The V gene is TRBV4-2, the J gene TRBJ1-2, with TRBD1 as a possible D gene (6 bases). The CDR3 spans 16 residues. The V gene lost 2 bases and the J gene lost 4 bases, with 17 bases spanning the gap. Germline V gene sequence: CDR1 LGHNA, CDR2 YNFKEQ. The CDR3 DNA is TGTGCCAGCAGCCAATCCCTGGGGGCGCAGGGCTATGGCTACACCTTC. It encodes CASSQSLGAQGYGYTF.

The chain links TRBV19 to TRBJ2-5; D call uncertain. There are 13 residues in the CDR3. Trimming removed 4 bases at V and 5 bases at J, with 11 bases between. Germline V lookup: CDR1 LNHDA, CDR2 SQIVND (reference sequence). The CDR3 spells CASSTDPGETQYF. In nucleotides, the CDR3 is TGTGCCAGTAGTACGGACCCTGGGGAGACCCAGTACTTC. The variable domain in full, completed from reference TRBV19 and TRBJ2-5, reads DGGITQSPKYLFRKEGQNVTLSCEQNLNHDAMYWYRQDPGQGLRLIYYSQIVNDFQKGDIAEGYSVSREKKESFPLTVTSAQKNPTAFYLCASSTDPGETQYFGPGTRLLVL.

The chain is built from TRBV5-1 and TRBJ1-1; tentatively, D is TRBD1 (6 bases). V lost 4 bases to trimming and J lost 0 bases, with 19 bases between them. Germline CDR1 is SGHRS and CDR2 is YFSETQ. This CDR3 contains 17 residues. Written as DNA, the CDR3 is TGCGCCAGCAGCAAGGGAGGGCTACAGGGATTGAACACTGAAGCTTTCTTT. Protein: CASSKGGLQGLNTEAFF.

The V and J genes are TRBV9 and TRBJ2-1; D call uncertain. V lost 4 bases and J 5 bases, leaving 13 bases between the germline ends. Germline V gene sequence: CDR1 SGDLS, CDR2 YYNGEE. The CDR3 extends over 14 amino acids. CDR3 loop: CASSPEVKNNEQFF. DNA for the CDR3: TGTGCCAGCAGCCCAGAGGTCAAGAACAATGAGCAGTTCTTC.

The chain uses TRBV3-1 (or the pseudogene TRBV3-2) and TRBJ1-6; D is undetermined. The CDR3 runs to 12 residues. Germline V CDR1 and CDR2: LGHDT, YNNKEL (reference sequence). V was cut by 4 bases and J by 7 bases, with 5 bases left in between. The CDR3 coding sequence is TGTGCCAGCAGCCTGGGCAATTCACCCCTCCACTTT. It encodes CASSLGNSPLHF.

The chain has TRBV6-1 and TRBJ1-5, with D unclear. The CDR3 is made up of 14 amino acids. V dropped 3 bases and J dropped 9 bases, with 15 bases sitting between them. Per germline, CDR1 MNHNS and CDR2 SASEGT. This chain's CDR3 is CASSEAGSGRPQHF. The CDR3 DNA reads TGTGCCAGCAGTGAGGCGGGGTCCGGGAGGCCCCAGCATTTT.

The CDR3 bases are TGTGCCAGCAGTGAAGCTCCAGTCGCTAACTATGGCTACACCTTC. This encodes CASSEAPVANYGYTF. The chain links TRBV2 to TRBJ1-2; no clear D gene. Trimming pared 0 bases from V and 0 bases from J, leaving 8 bases between. The CDR3 loop spans 15 amino acids. Germline V gene lookup returns CDR1 SNHLY and CDR2 FYNNEI. Full variable domain (rest looked up from reference TRBV2 and TRBJ1-2): EPEVTQTPSHQVTQMGQEVILRCVPISNHLYFYWYRQILGQKVEFLVSFYNNEISEKSEIFDDQFSVERPDGSNFTLKIRSTKLEDSAMYFCASSEAPVANYGYTFGSGTRLTVV.

The CDR3: CASSPAGGRGADTQYF. DNA of the CDR3: TGTGCCAGCAGCCCGGCGGGGGGGCGCGGGGCAGATACGCAGTATTTT. The V gene is TRBV7-3, the J gene TRBJ2-3; 9 bases match TRBD2. The CDR3 spans 16 residues. V trimming: 5 bases; J trimming: 4 bases; junction bases outside the gene matches: 10. In germline, CDR1 is SGHTA, CDR2 FQGTGA.

The V and J genes are TRBV19 and TRBJ1-5; 7 nucleotides align to TRBD1. CDR1 is LNHDA and CDR2 is SQIVND in the germline V gene (reference sequence). The CDR3 consists of 16 residues. Germline trimming cut 3 bases from V and 6 bases from J; bases unmatched to any gene: 11. The CDR3 spells CASSMLSGGESQPQHF. The DNA for the CDR3 is TGTGCCAGTAGTATGTTGTCAGGGGGAGAAAGTCAGCCCCAGCATTTT.

J is TRBJ1-4 and V is TRBV19; 9 positions agree with TRBD1. With V trimmed by 6 bases and J by 7 bases, 6 bases remained unmatched. Germline CDR1 is LNHDA and CDR2 is SQIVND (reference sequence). CDR3 length equals 14 residues. The CDR3 loop is CASRLQGAGEKLFF. The DNA of the CDR3 is TGTGCCAGTAGACTACAGGGGGCAGGTGAAAAACTGTTTTTT.

The chain employs TRBV5-1 and TRBJ1-4; D is perhaps TRBD1 (5 bases). The V end lost 0 bases, the J end lost 6 bases, and 12 bases lay between the germline ends. This CDR3 is 15 amino acids long. Looked up from germline, CDR1 is SGHRS and CDR2 is YFSETQ. The CDR3 loop reads CASSLDWGSDEKLFF. The CDR3 DNA reads as TGCGCCAGCAGCTTGGATTGGGGGTCGGATGAAAAACTGTTTTTT.

This rearrangement joins TRBV28 to TRBJ2-7; TRBD1 is a possible D gene (6 bases). Trimming stripped 0 bases from V and 3 bases from J, with 9 bases between. The CDR3 contains 14 residues. From germline, CDR1 is MDHEN and CDR2 SYDVKM. The CDR3 is CASSLWGDNYEQYF. The CDR3 DNA is TGTGCCAGCAGTTTATGGGGGGACAACTACGAGCAGTACTTC.

This chain's CDR3 is CSVEDGSTYEQYF. The CDR3 DNA is TGCAGCGTTGAAGACGGGTCCACCTACGAGCAGTACTTC. The chain is built from TRBV29-1 and TRBJ2-7; D not resolved. Germline values: CDR1 SQVTM, CDR2 ANQGSEA. This CDR3 has 13 amino acids. The V gene lost 0 bases and the J gene lost 2 bases, with 8 bases spanning the gap.

V is TRBV11-1 and J is TRBJ2-1; tentatively, D is TRBD1 (6 bases). CDR3 length equals 16 residues. Trimming stripped 3 bases from V and 2 bases from J, with 14 bases between. CDR1 and CDR2 (germline): SGHAT, FQDESV (reference sequence). The CDR3 protein is CASSLVETGPYNEQFF. CDR3 in DNA: TGTGCCAGCAGCTTGGTTGAGACAGGACCCTACAATGAGCAGTTCTTC.

This clone was recorded once. The CDR3 DNA reads as TGTGCCACCAGTGAAGCAACAGGGAACAATGAGCAGTTCTTC. This sequence encodes CATSEATGNNEQFF. The chain employs TRBV24-1 and TRBJ2-1; D is possibly TRBD1 (6 bases). There are 14 residues in the CDR3. The germline V and J ends were trimmed by 4 bases and 5 bases, with 11 bases remaining between them. Per the germline V gene, CDR1 is KGHDR and CDR2 is SFDVKD.

The chain couples TRBV5-4 to TRBJ1-2; D call uncertain. CDR1 and CDR2 (germline): SGHNT, YYREEE (reference sequence). The V and J ends lost 0 bases and 0 bases respectively, with 6 bases between them. The CDR3 runs to 14 residues. CDR3 sequence reads: CASSLEGPNYGYTF. CDR3 bases: TGTGCCAGCAGCTTGGAAGGTCCTAACTATGGCTACACCTTC.